This T cell receptor (beta chain) stems from a study of T cells after yellow fever vaccination. Whole-study findings and limits: The presence of abundant clonotypes contaminating from the bulk population was possible in FACS-sorted repertoires. Post-booster repertoires contained most primary-vaccination clones again (about 96% CD4, about 88% CD8).

TCRdb reanalysed the 5' RACE reads using MiXCR and keeps one entry per CDR3 protein. The sample includes roughly 320,000 distinct CDR3 sequences, about 10% of them seen just once. This clonotype was seen more than once but under ten times. Antigen specificity is unknown. This CDR3 contains 18 residues. The germline CDR1 and CDR2 sequences are SGHRS and YFSETQ. J was trimmed by 0 bases and V by 1 base; bases with no gene match: 7. The chain employs TRBV5-1 and TRBJ1-6; 7 bases match TRBD1. The receptor was isolated from a man aged 18 to 29 who received the YFV17D yellow fever vaccine. Specimen: CD4+ T cells sorted from PBMCs, collected 45 days after the yellow fever booster vaccination. In DNA, the CDR3 is TGCGCCAGCAGCTTGAACTGGGGACAGAGCTCCTATAATTCACCCCTCCACTTT. Its protein product is CASSLNWGQSSYNSPLHF. Full variable domain (outside the CDR3, taken from reference TRBV5-1 and TRBJ1-6): KAGVTQTPRYLIKTRGQQVTLSCSPISGHRSVSWYQQTPGQGLQFLFEYFSETQRNKGNFPGRFSGRQFSNSRSEMNVSTLELGDSALYLCASSLNWGQSSYNSPLHFGNGTRLTVT.